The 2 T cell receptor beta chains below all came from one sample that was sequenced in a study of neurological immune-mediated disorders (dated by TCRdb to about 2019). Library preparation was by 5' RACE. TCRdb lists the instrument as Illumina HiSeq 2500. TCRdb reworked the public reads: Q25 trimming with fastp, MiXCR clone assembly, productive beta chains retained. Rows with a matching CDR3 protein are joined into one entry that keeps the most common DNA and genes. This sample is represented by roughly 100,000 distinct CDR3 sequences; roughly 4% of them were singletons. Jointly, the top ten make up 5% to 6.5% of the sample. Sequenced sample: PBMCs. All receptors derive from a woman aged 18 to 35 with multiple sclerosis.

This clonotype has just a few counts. CDR3 in DNA: TGCAGTGCTAGAGATATGCGGCAAGCGGCAAGCGGCACCATATATTTT. This sequence encodes CSARDMRQAASGTIYF. The rearrangement uses TRBV20-1 and TRBJ1-3, with D hard to call. The germline gives CDR1 DFQATT, CDR2 SNEGSKA (reference sequence). This CDR3 contains 16 residues. V lost 0 bases and J lost 9, with 21 bases in between.

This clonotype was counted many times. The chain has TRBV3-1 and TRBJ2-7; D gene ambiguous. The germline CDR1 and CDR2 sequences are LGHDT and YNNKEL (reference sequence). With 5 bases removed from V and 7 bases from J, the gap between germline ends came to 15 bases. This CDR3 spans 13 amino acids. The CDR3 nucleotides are TGTGCCAGCAGCTTAAGGGTAGCCGCGGAGCAGTACTTC. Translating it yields CASSLRVAAEQYF.